Listed here are 4 T cell receptor beta chains from one sample, sequenced in a study of cytomegalovirus exposure and HLA in healthy donors. Only in-frame clones appear in the TCRdb table, and some are missing; sequencing was by immunoSEQ multiplex PCR. The data hold over 250,000 clones, with around 85% observed a single time. Input material: PBMCs. The receptors were sampled from a woman younger than 30 in good health and CMV-seronegative.

The rearrangement links TRBV6-5 to TRBJ2-7, with 11 positions matching TRBD1. The CDR3 is made up of 16 amino acids. The germline gives CDR1 MNHEY, CDR2 SVGAGI. Germline trimming cut 4 bases from V and 5 bases from J; bases unmatched to any gene: 10. The CDR3 DNA sequence: TGTGCCAGCAGTTTACTTCCGGGACAGGGGGTCGACGAGCAGTACTTC. Translation gives CASSLLPGQGVDEQYF.

This clone was seen just once. This rearrangement joins TRBV5-1 to TRBJ2-1; 10 positions match TRBD2. The J segment lost 8 bases and the V segment lost 1 base, leaving 3 bases of the junction unmatched. The CDR3 contains 14 residues. The germline V gene has CDR1 SGHRS and CDR2 YFSETQ. CDR3 loop: CASSLTSGEDEQFF. Written as DNA, the CDR3 is TGCGCCAGCAGCTTGACTAGCGGGGAAGATGAGCAGTTCTTC.

The chain joins TRBV19 to TRBJ1-2; 8 bases fit TRBD1. The V gene's germline CDR1 is LNHDA and CDR2 SQIVND (reference sequence). The CDR3 contains 14 residues. With V trimmed by 3 bases and J by 4 bases, 4 bases remained unmatched. CDR3 in amino acids: CASSIGDRFYGYTF. CDR3 in DNA: TGTGCCAGTAGTATCGGGGACAGGTTCTATGGCTACACCTTC.

The chain joins TRBV28 to TRBJ1-2; 7 bases map to TRBD1. J gave up 2 bases and V 6 bases, and 15 bases lay outside the gene matches. The CDR3 sequence is 17 residues long. Germline V gene sequence: CDR1 MDHEN, CDR2 SYDVKM. DNA of the CDR3: TGTGCCAGCAGCCCGGTCCCTGGACAGGCGAGGAACTATGGCTACACCTTC. It yields the protein CASSPVPGQARNYGYTF.